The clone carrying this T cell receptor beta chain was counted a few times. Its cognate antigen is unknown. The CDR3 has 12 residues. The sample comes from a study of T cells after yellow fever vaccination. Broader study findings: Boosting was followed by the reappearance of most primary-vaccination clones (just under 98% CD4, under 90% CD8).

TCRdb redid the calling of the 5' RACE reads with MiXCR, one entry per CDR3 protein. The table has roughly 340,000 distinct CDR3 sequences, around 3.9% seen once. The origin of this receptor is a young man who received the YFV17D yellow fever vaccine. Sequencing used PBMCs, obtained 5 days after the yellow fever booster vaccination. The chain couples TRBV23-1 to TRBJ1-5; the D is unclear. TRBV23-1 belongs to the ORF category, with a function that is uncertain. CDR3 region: CAGSWGNQPQHF. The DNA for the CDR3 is TGCGCGGGGAGCTGGGGCAATCAGCCCCAGCATTTT.